The T cell receptor (beta chain) described here comes from a study of T cell responses to AZD1222 COVID-19 vaccine. V was trimmed by 1 base and J by 4 bases, leaving 7 bases between them. Germline V lookup: CDR1 LGHDT, CDR2 YNNKEL (reference sequence). The CDR3 is 14 residues long. With regard to this clone: Distinct nucleotide sequences in the sample also encode this CDR3.

Measured with immunoSEQ multiplex PCR; TCRdb has only the in-frame clones, and not every one. Here the sample spans 200,000 to 300,000 clones, over 90% being singletons. The sequencing here drew on peripheral blood, taken on day 0 of AZD1222 vaccination. The chain uses TRBV3-1 (or the pseudogene TRBV3-2) and TRBJ2-2, with D possibly being TRBD2 (5 bases). This TCR was recovered from an adult in good health. The chain's CDR3 is CASSQGGSTGELFF. The CDR3 DNA is TGTGCCAGCAGCCAAGGTGGGAGCACCGGGGAGCTGTTTTTT.